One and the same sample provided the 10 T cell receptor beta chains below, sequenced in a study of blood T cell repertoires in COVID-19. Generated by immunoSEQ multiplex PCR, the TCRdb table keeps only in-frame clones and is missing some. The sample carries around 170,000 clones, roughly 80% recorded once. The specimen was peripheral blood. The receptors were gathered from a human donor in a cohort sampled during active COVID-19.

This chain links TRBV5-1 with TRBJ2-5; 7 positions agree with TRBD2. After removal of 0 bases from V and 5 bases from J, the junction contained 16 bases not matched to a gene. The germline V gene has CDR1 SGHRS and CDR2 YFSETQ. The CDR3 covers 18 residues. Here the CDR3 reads CASSLGQASRGTSETQYF. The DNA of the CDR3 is TGCGCCAGCAGCTTGGGTCAGGCCTCGCGGGGGACCAGTGAGACCCAGTACTTC.

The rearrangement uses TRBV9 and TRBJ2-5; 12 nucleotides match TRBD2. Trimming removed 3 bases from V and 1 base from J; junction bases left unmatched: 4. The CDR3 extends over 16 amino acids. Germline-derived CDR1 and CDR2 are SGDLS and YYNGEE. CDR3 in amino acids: CASSASSGRAQETQYF. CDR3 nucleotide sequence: TGTGCCAGCAGCGCCTCTAGCGGGAGGGCCCAAGAGACCCAGTACTTC.

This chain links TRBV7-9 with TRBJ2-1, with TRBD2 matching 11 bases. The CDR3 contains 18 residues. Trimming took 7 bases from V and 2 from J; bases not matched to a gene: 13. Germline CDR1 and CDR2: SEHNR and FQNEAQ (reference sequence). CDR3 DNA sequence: TGTGCCAGCACCCCGATGGGTAGCGGGAGGGGAACCTACAATGAGCAGTTCTTC. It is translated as CASTPMGSGRGTYNEQFF.

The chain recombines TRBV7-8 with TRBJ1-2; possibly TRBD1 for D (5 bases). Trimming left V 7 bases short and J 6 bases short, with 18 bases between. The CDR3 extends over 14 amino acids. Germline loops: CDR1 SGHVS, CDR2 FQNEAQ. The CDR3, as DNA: TGTGCCAGCACTATTGAGGCAGGGTTCGATGGCTACACCTTC. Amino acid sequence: CASTIEAGFDGYTF. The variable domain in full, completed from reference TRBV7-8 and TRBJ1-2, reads GAGVSQSPRYKVAKRGQDVALRCDPISGHVSLFWYQQALGQGPEFLTYFQNEAQLDKSGLPSDRFFAERPEGSVSTLKIQRTQQEDSAVYLCASTIEAGFDGYTFGSGTRLTVV.

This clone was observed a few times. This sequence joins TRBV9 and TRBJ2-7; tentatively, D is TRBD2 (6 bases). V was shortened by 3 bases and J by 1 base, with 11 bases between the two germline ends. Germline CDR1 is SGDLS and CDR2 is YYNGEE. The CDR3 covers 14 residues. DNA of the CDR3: TGTGCCAGCAGCGCCAGGGACTTTTCCTACGAGCAGTACTTC. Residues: CASSARDFSYEQYF.

The CDR3 here is CASSRDNTDTQYF. The CDR3 DNA follows: TGTGCCAGCAGCCGAGACAACACAGATACGCAGTATTTT. This chain uses TRBV3-1 (or the pseudogene TRBV3-2) with TRBJ2-3; no firm D call. V was trimmed by 4 bases and J by 2 bases, leaving 7 bases between them. The CDR3 has 13 amino acids. Germline values: CDR1 LGHDT, CDR2 YNNKEL (reference sequence).

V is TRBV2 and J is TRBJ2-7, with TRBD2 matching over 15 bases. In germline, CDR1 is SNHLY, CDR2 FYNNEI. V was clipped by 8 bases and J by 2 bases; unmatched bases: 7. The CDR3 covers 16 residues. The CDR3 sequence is CASFGTSGRIAYEQYF. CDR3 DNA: TGTGCCAGCTTTGGGACTAGCGGGAGGATTGCCTACGAGCAGTACTTC.

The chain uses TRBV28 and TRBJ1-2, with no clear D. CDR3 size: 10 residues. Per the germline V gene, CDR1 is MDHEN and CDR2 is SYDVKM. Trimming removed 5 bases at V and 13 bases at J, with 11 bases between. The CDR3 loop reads CASSTTPRTF. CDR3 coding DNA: TGTGCCAGCAGTACCACTCCTCGCACCTTC.

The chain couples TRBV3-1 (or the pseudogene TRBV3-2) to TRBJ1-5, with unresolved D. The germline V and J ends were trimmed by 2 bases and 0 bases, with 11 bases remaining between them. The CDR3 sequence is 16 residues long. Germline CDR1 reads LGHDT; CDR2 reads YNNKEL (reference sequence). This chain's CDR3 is CASSQRGRISNQPQHF. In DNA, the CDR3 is TGTGCCAGCAGCCAAAGAGGGCGGATTAGCAATCAGCCCCAGCATTTT.

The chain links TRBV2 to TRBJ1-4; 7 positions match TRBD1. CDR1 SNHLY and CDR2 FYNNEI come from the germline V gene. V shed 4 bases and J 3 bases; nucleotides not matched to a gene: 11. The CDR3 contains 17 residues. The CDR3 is CASSGFGEGASNEKLFF. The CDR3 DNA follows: TGTGCCAGCAGTGGATTCGGAGAGGGGGCGTCTAATGAAAAACTGTTTTTT.